These 11 T cell receptor beta chains were all obtained from the same sample, sequenced in a study of siplizumab effects on memory and regulatory T cells. Some clones are missing from TCRdb's copy, which holds only in-frame ones; the method was immunoSEQ multiplex PCR. The profile covers more than 95,000 clones, with about 92% appearing a single time and around 0.29% taken by the ten largest. The source material was CD4+ T cells sorted from blood. All receptors derive from a human donor in good health.

V and J are TRBV14 and TRBJ1-2; no firm D call. Germline CDR1 SGHDN, CDR2 FVKESK. The length of the CDR3 is 12 residues. V dropped 1 base and J dropped 8 bases, with 8 bases sitting between them. The CDR3 spells CASSQASGGYTF. CDR3 DNA: TGTGCCAGCAGCCAAGCGAGTGGCGGCTACACCTTC.

The chain joins TRBV5-4 to TRBJ1-2, with 7 bases lining up with TRBD1. The CDR3 extends over 14 amino acids. Germline-derived CDR1 and CDR2 are SGHNT and YYREEE (reference sequence). Trimming removed 4 bases from V and 3 bases from J; junction bases left unmatched: 6. Here the CDR3 DNA reads TGTGCCAGCAGCCGGACCGGGACAGACTATGGCTACACCTTC. This encodes CASSRTGTDYGYTF.

This chain connects TRBV6-6 to TRBJ2-1; 7 nucleotides agree with TRBD2. V lost 4 bases and J lost 4; bases outside the gene matches: 7. Germline loops: CDR1 MNHNY, CDR2 SVGAGI (reference sequence). The CDR3 runs 15 residues. CDR3 sequence reads: CASSSATSRYNEQFF. The CDR3 DNA is TGTGCCAGCAGTTCGGCGACTAGCAGATACAATGAGCAGTTCTTC.

Worth noting for this clone: Germline and junction disagree at one end, which may indicate a read error. The chain employs TRBV5-1 and TRBJ1-2; D is unresolved. CDR3 length: 11 amino acids. The germline gives CDR1 SGHRS, CDR2 YFSETQ. CDR3 residues: CASSLERFTFF. The CDR3 DNA reads TGCGCCAGCAGCTTGGAACGGTTCACCTTCTTC.

J is TRBJ2-3 and V is TRBV2, with D tentatively TRBD2 (5 bases). The germline V gene has CDR1 SNHLY and CDR2 FYNNEI. Trimming took 6 bases from V and 0 from J, leaving 10 bases between them. The CDR3 totals 14 residues. The CDR3 sequence is CASRKRTSTDTQYF. The CDR3 region has the DNA TGTGCCAGCAGAAAGCGGACTAGCACAGATACGCAGTATTTT.

The chain carries TRBV25-1 and TRBJ1-2; possibly TRBD1 for D (5 bases). Germline values: CDR1 MGHDK, CDR2 SYGVNS. Trimming left V 1 base short and J 6 bases short, with 18 bases between. The CDR3 is 16 residues long. The CDR3 DNA is TGTGCCAGCAGTGAATTTGTAATAGACAGTGGCAATGGCTACACCTTC. Its translation: CASSEFVIDSGNGYTF.

The chain carries TRBV4-1 and TRBJ2-7; no firm D call. The germline CDR1 and CDR2 sequences are MGHRA and YSYEKL. V gave up 0 bases and J gave up 1 base, with 10 bases separating them. The CDR3 is 15 residues long. CDR3 sequence reads: CASSQDRVASYEQYF. Here the CDR3 DNA reads TGCGCCAGCAGCCAAGATCGGGTCGCGTCCTACGAGCAGTACTTC.

The V call is TRBV5-4, the J call TRBJ2-7; 10 bases map to TRBD1. Germline V lookup: CDR1 SGHNT, CDR2 YYREEE (reference sequence). V was pared by 4 bases and J by 0 bases, with 16 bases of the junction left unmatched. The CDR3 extends over 19 amino acids. CDR3 bases: TGTGCCAGCAGCCGACAGGGGGCGTTGACCTCCCTAAGCTCCTACGAGCAGTACTTC. It yields the protein CASSRQGALTSLSSYEQYF.

The CDR3 spells CASSPQTDWYNEQFF. CDR3 DNA: TGTGCCAGCTCACCACAAACAGATTGGTACAATGAGCAGTTCTTC. The chain has TRBV18 and TRBJ2-1; no reliable D call. CDR1 is KGHSH and CDR2 is LQKENI in the germline V gene. This CDR3 spans 15 amino acids. Trimming took 1 base from V and 4 from J, leaving 11 bases between them.

The V and J genes are TRBV5-4 and TRBJ1-1; TRBD1 is a possible D gene (6 bases). Trimming took off 4 bases at V and 1 base at J, with 11 bases between the two ends. This CDR3 is built from 14 residues. Looked up from germline, CDR1 is SGHNT and CDR2 is YYREEE (reference sequence). The CDR3, as DNA: TGTGCCAGCAGCGGCGGACAGCAGAACACTGAAGCTTTCTTT. The encoded protein is CASSGGQQNTEAFF. The variable domain in full, completed from reference TRBV5-4 and TRBJ1-1, reads ETGVTQSPTHLIKTRGQQVTLRCSSQSGHNTVSWYQQALGQGPQFIFQYYREEENGRGNFPPRFSGLQFPNYSSELNVNALELDDSALYLCASSGGQQNTEAFFGQGTRLTVV.

V and J are TRBV11-2 and TRBJ2-5, with TRBD2 matching 11 bases. CDR3 size: 16 residues. Germline loops: CDR1 SGHAT, CDR2 FQNNGV. V lost 4 bases and J lost 4; bases outside the gene matches: 8. The CDR3 coding sequence is TGTGCCAGCAGCTCCCTCCGACTAGCGGGAAGAGAGACCCAGTACTTC. It specifies CASSSLRLAGRETQYF. Variable domain in full (rest from reference TRBV11-2 and TRBJ2-5): EAGVAQSPRYKIIEKRQSVAFWCNPISGHATLYWYQQILGQGPKLLIQFQNNGVVDDSQLPKDRFSAERLKGVDSTLKIQPAKLEDSAVYLCASSSLRLAGRETQYFGPGTRLLVL.